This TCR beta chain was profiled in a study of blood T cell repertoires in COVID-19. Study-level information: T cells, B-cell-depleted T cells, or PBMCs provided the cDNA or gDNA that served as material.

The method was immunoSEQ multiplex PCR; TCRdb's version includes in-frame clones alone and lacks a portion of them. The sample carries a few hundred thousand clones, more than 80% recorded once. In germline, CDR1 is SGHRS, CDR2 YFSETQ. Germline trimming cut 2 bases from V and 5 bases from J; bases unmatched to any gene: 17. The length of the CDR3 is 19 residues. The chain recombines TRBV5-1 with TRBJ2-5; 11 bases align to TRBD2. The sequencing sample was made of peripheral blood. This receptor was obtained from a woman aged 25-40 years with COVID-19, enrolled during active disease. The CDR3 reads CASSFPPGASGGYRETQYF. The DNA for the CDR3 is TGCGCCAGCAGCTTCCCCCCCGGGGCTAGCGGGGGGTACCGGGAGACCCAGTACTTC.